This TCR beta chain derives from a study of OX40 agonist ivuxolimab in advanced cancers. General observations from the study: Clonal expansion in partial responders at 0.1-3.0 mg/kg ranked among the lowest. Low normalized T-cell clonal expansion also characterized some of the nonresponders.

This table comes from immunoSEQ multiplex PCR, and its TCRdb copy is limited to in-frame clones, with some not included. This sample has just over 90,000 clones, with 80% to 95% found just once. Germline lookup yields CDR1 MNHEY and CDR2 SVGAGI. The CDR3 loop spans 13 amino acids. V was shortened by 6 bases and J by 10 bases, with 13 bases between the two germline ends. As concerns this clone: The antigen is undetermined.

This TCR derives from an adult with an advanced solid tumor such as melanoma, head and neck, liver or kidney cancer. The chain has TRBV6-5 and TRBJ1-6; possible D gene TRBD1, 5 bases. Source: CD4+ or CD8+ T cells sorted from blood, taken in a trial of the OX40 agonist ivuxolimab. Here the CDR3 reads CASSYPGASPLHF. The DNA of the CDR3 is TGTGCCAGCAGCTACCCCGGGGCCTCACCCCTCCACTTT.